This TCR beta chain was captured by sequencing in a study of cytomegalovirus exposure and HLA in healthy donors. Assay: immunoSEQ multiplex PCR; the TCRdb copy retains only in-frame clones and omits some. This table holds more than 85,000 clones, more than 70% found once. Comment on this clone: Its specificity is not known.

The ends were cut back, 2 bases at V and 5 bases at J, with 15 bases in the middle. This CDR3 has 15 amino acids. CDR1 is SGHTA and CDR2 is FQGNSA in the germline V gene. Study-wide results and caveats: Cytomegalovirus-associated TCR beta chains were listed, numbering 150 to 200.

The sample was PBMCs. The TCR comes from a woman under 30 in good health and CMV-seronegative. The chain uses TRBV7-2 and TRBJ2-5; D possibly corresponds to TRBD2 (7 bases). The CDR3 reads CASSLSGGRGETQYF. CDR3 nucleotide sequence: TGTGCCAGCAGCTTATCCGGGGGGCGCGGGGAGACCCAGTACTTC. The full variable domain, with the rest looked up from reference TRBV7-2 and TRBJ2-5, is GAGVSQSPSNKVTEKGKDVELRCDPISGHTALYWYRQSLGQGLEFLIYFQGNSAPDKSGLPSDRFSAERTGGSVSTLTIQRTQQEDSAVYLCASSLSGGRGETQYFGPGTRLLVL.